The entry below describes one TCR beta chain. This clonotype was counted at least ten times. Its antigen is unknown. Base qualities are not at hand, and no much larger clone is one base apart. This entry comes from a study of blood T cells in healthy people across ages (dated by TCRdb to between 2014 and 2016). Context from the whole study: In model experiments, roughly one uniquely barcoded TCR beta cDNA molecule per two T cells was captured by template switching. The study analyzed two additional independent replicas of 1 million unique cDNA reads from the same blood draw for two donors, one aged 18 to 30 and one aged 80 or older. Donors of different ages were randomly distributed across sequencing lanes to avoid experimental bias. Using deep sequencing normalized with unique cDNA molecular identifiers, the study measured how TCR beta repertoire diversity changes with age. Four age groups were formed from the donors: young (average roughly 16 years), middle-aged (around 37), aged (62) and long-lived (about 80). Overall study results and their limits: Estimates of total diversity based on one million sequenced T cells were regarded as lower bounds and as underestimates. Because the CMV infection status of the donors was unknown, age-related changes in expanded clonotypes may potentially have been confounded. Conclusive comparison of naive and antigen-experienced compartments was prevented by the profiling of bulk unsorted PBMCs. Compared with the aged group, the long-lived group had more naive CD4+ T cells, fewer expanded clones and increased TCR diversity, a pattern suggesting age selection. Observed TCR beta diversity correlated strongly with the percentage of naive T cells measured by flow cytometry. Observed TCR beta diversity per million T cells fell roughly linearly with age, and a significant reduction was already apparent by age about 36.

The library was obtained by 5' RACE. The listed sequencing device is Illumina HiSeq 2500. The second PCR ran for about 7 to 11 cycles and used a J-beta primer mix along with a sample-barcoded 5' primer. Each TCR beta cDNA molecule received a unique molecular identifier from a template-switch 5' adaptor carrying 12 random nucleotides. At least 2.5 million CDR3-containing paired-end reads were obtained from each sample. First-strand cDNA synthesis was performed from all RNA using the Mint cDNA synthesis kit, with priming by a TRBC-specific oligonucleotide. Following uracil-DNA glycosylase treatment, all cDNA underwent a first 18-cycle PCR with the universal primers M1SS and BC2_uni_R. The study's own analysis went as follows. For normalization, 1 million high-quality reads, each with a distinct molecular identifier, were randomly selected from each sample. Instead of being binned into consensus sequences, reads that shared molecular identifiers were thrown out. MiTCR, with a Q25 quality threshold and the strictest error-elimination algorithm, was used for CDR3 identification, clonotype clustering and error correction. A nonparametric unseen species model using Euler transformation provided a lower-bound estimate of total TCR beta diversity. TCRdb cleaned the public reads at Q25 with fastp, built clones with MiXCR and kept in-frame beta chains. A single entry per CDR3 protein holds the most common genes and DNA from its merged rows. TCRdb assigned the V and J calls; the authors' analysis was not used. Within this sample are about 1 million distinct CDR3 sequences, with under 45% of them counted one time only. 18% of the sample goes to the ten largest clones.

The V end gives up 6 bases and the J end 1 base, leaving 3 bases in the junction not matched to a gene. Counted from cysteine to phenylalanine, this CDR3 has 13 amino acids. The read is trimmed to its CDR3 DNA, 39 bases read in frame from base 1. Donors were 39 systemically healthy Caucasian individuals from Russia aged roughly 6 to 95 years. Each donor gave ten milliliters of peripheral blood, drawn into EDTA-treated Vacutainer tubes. PBMCs were isolated by Ficoll-Paque density-gradient centrifugation, with at least 6 million obtained per sample. Total RNA, at least 6 micrograms per sample, was extracted from PBMCs with Trizol reagent. The percentages of naive CD45RAhigh/CD27high T cells were determined by flow cytometry on a PBMC aliquot from every donor.

Here the chain combines TRBV12-3 or TRBV12-4 and TRBJ2-7; 7 of the junction bases match TRBD1. This TCR derives from a woman aged 60-70 years in good health. The specimen was blood. The DNA is as follows: TGTGCCAGCAGCGGGACAGCATCCTACGAGCAGTACTTC. This is translated as CASSGTASYEQYF.